This T cell receptor beta chain originates from a study of T cells in Graves' hyperthyroidism and ophthalmopathy. On this clonotype: Its target is not known.

Regions amplified from RNA transcripts were the TCR beta CDR3 regions. Primed by the HTBI set, a first-round RT-PCR was run on the TCR CDR3. TCRdb passed the multiplex PCR reads through MiXCR, listing each CDR3 protein once. Of 800,000 or so distinct CDR3 sequences listed, around 39% are singletons. Whole-study results and caveats: Blood also carried most thyroid clonotypes expanded above 0.001.

Hyperthyroidism had been newly diagnosed in patients aged 18 to 65, and its duration was under 2 months. Using roughly 9.4 ml of fresh peripheral blood, PBMCs were prepared. The germline V gene encodes CDR1 SNHLY and CDR2 FYNNEI. Unmatched junction bases numbered 6, after V lost 3 bases and J lost 7 bases. The CDR3 totals 15 residues. V and J are TRBV2 and TRBJ1-5; TRBD1 agrees at 10 bases. The sequence was obtained from a man in his late teens or twenties with Graves' hyperthyroidism. The sample consisted of blood. CDR3 nucleotides: TGTGCCAGCAGTGATGGACAGGGGGGGGACCAGCCCCAGCATTTT. This sequence encodes CASSDGQGGDQPQHF.